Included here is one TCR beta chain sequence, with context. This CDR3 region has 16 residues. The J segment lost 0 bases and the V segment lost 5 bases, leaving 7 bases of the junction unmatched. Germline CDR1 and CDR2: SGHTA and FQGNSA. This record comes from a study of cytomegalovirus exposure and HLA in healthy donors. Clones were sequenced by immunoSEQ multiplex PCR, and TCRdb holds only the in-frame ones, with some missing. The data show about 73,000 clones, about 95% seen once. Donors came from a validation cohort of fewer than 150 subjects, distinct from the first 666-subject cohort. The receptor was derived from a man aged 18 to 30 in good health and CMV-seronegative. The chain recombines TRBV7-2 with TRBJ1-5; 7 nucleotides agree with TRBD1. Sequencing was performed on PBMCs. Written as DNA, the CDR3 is TGTGCCAGCAGCCTCCAGGGGGGAAATAGCAATCAGCCCCAGCATTTT. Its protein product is CASSLQGGNSNQPQHF.